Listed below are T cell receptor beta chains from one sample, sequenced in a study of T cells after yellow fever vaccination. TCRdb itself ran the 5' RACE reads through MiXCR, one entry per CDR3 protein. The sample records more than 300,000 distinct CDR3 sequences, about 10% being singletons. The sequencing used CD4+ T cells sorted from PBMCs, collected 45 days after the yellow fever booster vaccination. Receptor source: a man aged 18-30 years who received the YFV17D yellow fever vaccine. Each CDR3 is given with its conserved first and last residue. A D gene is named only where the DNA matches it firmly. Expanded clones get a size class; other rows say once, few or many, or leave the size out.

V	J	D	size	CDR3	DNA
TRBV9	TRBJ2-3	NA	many	CASSVATITDTQYF	TGTGCCAGCAGCGTCGCGACCATCACAGATACGCAGTATTTT
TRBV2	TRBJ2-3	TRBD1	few	CASSEFGQADTQYF	TGTGCCAGCAGTGAATTCGGACAGGCAGATACGCAGTATTTT
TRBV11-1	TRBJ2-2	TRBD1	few	CASRLSGTGGTGELFF	TGTGCCAGCAGATTATCGGGGACAGGGGGCACCGGGGAGCTGTTTTTT
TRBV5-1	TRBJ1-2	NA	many	CASSSNTEAGPFF	TGCGCCAGCAGCTCGAACACTGAGGCAGGGCCCTTCTTC
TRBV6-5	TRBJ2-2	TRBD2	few	CASSYSGATGELFF	TGTGCCAGCAGTTATAGCGGGGCCACCGGGGAGCTGTTTTTT
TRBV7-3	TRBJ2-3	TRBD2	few	CASSLMGSGGPDTQYF	TGTGCCAGCAGCTTAATGGGGTCGGGGGGGCCGGATACGCAGTATTTT
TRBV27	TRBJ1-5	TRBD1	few	CASSIRTPSGGQPQHF	TGTGCCAGCAGTATTCGGACGCCCTCAGGGGGTCAGCCCCAGCATTTT
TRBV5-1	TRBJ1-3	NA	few	CASQTDSGNTIYF	TGCGCCAGCCAAACAGATTCTGGAAACACCATATATTTT
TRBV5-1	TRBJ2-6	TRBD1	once	CARSLVGTDASGANVLTF	TGCGCCAGAAGCTTGGTAGGGACAGATGCCTCTGGGGCCAACGTCCTGACTTTC
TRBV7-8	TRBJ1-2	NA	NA	CASSRSAVYGYTF	TGTGCCAGCAGCAGGAGCGCGGTCTATGGCTACACCTTC
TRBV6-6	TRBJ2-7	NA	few	CASSQGRYEQYF	TGTGCCAGCAGCCAGGGAAGATACGAGCAGTACTTC
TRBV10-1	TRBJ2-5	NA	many	CASSEGETQYF	TGCGCCAGCAGTGAGGGGGAGACCCAGTACTTC
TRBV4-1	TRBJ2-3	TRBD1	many	CASRSGQGTDTQYF	TGCGCCAGCCGATCAGGACAGGGCACAGATACGCAGTATTTT
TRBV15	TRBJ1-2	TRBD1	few	CATSSITGGGFLDNYGYTF	TGTGCCACCAGCAGTATTACAGGGGGCGGCTTTCTAGATAACTATGGCTACACCTTC
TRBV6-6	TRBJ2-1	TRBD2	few	CASSYKRGTKEQFF	TGTGCCAGCAGTTATAAGCGGGGGACTAAAGAGCAGTTCTTC
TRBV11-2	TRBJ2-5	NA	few	CASSLITKGTQYF	TGTGCCAGCAGCCTAATCACCAAGGGAACCCAGTACTTC
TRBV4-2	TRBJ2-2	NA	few	CASSQDKGTTNTGELFF	TGTGCCAGCAGCCAAGATAAAGGGACGACCAACACCGGGGAGCTGTTTTTT
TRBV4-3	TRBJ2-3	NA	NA	CASSQVLYHGQGYTDTQYF	TGCGCCAGCAGCCAAGTCCTGTACCACGGACAAGGTTACACAGATACGCAGTATTTT
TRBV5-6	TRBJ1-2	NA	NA	CASSSPHTIGSNYGYTF	TGTGCCAGCAGCTCCCCCCACACGATCGGATCCAACTATGGCTACACCTTC